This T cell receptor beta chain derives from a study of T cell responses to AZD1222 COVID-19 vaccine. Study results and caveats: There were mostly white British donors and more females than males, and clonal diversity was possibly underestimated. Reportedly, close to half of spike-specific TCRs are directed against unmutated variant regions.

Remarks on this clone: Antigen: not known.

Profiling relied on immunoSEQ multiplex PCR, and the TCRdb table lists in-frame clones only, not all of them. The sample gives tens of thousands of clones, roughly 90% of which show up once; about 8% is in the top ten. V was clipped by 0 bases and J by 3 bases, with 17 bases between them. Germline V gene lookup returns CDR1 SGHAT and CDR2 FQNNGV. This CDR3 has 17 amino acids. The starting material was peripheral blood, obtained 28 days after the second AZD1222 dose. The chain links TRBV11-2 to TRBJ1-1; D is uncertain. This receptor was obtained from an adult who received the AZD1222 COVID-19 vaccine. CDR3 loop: CASSLEVGPPWDTEAFF. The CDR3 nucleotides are TGTGCCAGCAGCTTAGAAGTAGGACCCCCCTGGGACACTGAAGCTTTCTTT.